Here is one T cell receptor (beta chain) with its context. Its specificity is unknown. The sample originates from a study of blood T cells in healthy people across ages. The study's findings and limits: Researchers report that TCR beta diversity correlated strongly with naive T cell percentage. Roughly linear declines in TCR beta diversity per million T cells occurred with age. In long-lived donors, naive CD4+ cell counts and diversity exceeded those of aged donors.

PCR was performed a second time for about 7 to 11 cycles using a sample-barcoded 5' primer and a J-beta primer mix. TCRdb re-called the 5' RACE reads with MiXCR, one entry per CDR3 protein. In the table there are 890,000 or so distinct CDR3 sequences, approximately 59% of which are singletons. Total RNA amounts of at least 6 micrograms were extracted per sample. The sample comprised blood. The clonotype comes from a young man in good health.

The CDR3 nucleotides read TGTGCCTGGAGTGTATTGATCAATGAGCAGTTCTTC. Amino acid sequence: CAWSVLINEQFF. The gene calls are TRBV30 and TRBJ2-1; D gene uncertain. The CDR3 spans 12 residues. V lost 0 bases and J lost 6, with 6 bases in between. The germline gives CDR1 GTSNPN, CDR2 SVGIG (reference sequence).